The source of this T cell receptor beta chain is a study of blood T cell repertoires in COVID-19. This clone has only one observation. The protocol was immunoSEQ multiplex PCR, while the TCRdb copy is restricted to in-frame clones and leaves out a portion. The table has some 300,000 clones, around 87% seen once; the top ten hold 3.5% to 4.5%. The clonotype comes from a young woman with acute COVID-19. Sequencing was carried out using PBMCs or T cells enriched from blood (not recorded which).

For the CDR3, the DNA is TGTGCGTTCCGGTCCGGAGAAGAGACCCAGTACTTC. Translation: CAFRSGEETQYF. The V call is TRBV30, the J call TRBJ2-5; no firm D call. Looked up from germline, CDR1 is GTSNPN and CDR2 is SVGIG (reference sequence). The CDR3 is 12 amino acids.